Each of the 29 T cell receptor beta chains below was sequenced from the same sample in a study of blood T cell repertoires in COVID-19. The data were produced by immunoSEQ multiplex PCR, yet TCRdb's version contains in-frame clones alone and is incomplete. The table lists 120,000 or so clones, nearly 90% of them singletons. The specimen sequenced was peripheral blood. These receptors all stem from a human donor in a cohort sampled during active COVID-19.

This clone was seen a handful of times. V gene TRBV6-5 combines with J gene TRBJ2-7, with 7 nucleotides matching TRBD1. In germline, CDR1 is MNHEY, CDR2 SVGAGI. After removal of 8 bases from V and 6 bases from J, the junction contained 13 bases not matched to a gene. This CDR3 comprises 14 residues. DNA for the CDR3: TGTGCCAGCCAGACCGGGACAGTGTCGTCCGAGCAGTACTTC. Translated: CASQTGTVSSEQYF.

The DNA of the CDR3 is TGTGCCAGCAGTTCTTGGTTTCCTGGCGGTGGGGAGCTGTTTTTT. Protein sequence: CASSSWFPGGGELFF. The rearrangement joins TRBV28 to TRBJ2-2, with unresolved D. Between the trimmed V and J ends, which lost 4 bases and 8 bases, there was a span of 17 bases. The germline V gene has CDR1 MDHEN and CDR2 SYDVKM. The CDR3 covers 15 residues.

The rearrangement uses TRBV7-9 and TRBJ2-1, with 10 positions matching TRBD1. CDR1 and CDR2 (germline): SEHNR, FQNEAQ (reference sequence). The CDR3 loop spans 16 amino acids. After removal of 5 bases from V and 8 bases from J, the junction contained 12 bases not matched to a gene. CDR3 DNA: TGTGCCAGCAGCAGCACACCGGGACAGGGGAGGCATGAGCAGTTCTTC. It specifies CASSSTPGQGRHEQFF.

V gene TRBV7-9 combines with J gene TRBJ2-7; no reliable D call. The CDR3 has 12 amino acids. Germline lookup yields CDR1 SEHNR and CDR2 FQNEAQ (reference sequence). With 1 base removed from V and 3 bases from J, the gap between germline ends came to 4 bases. CDR3 sequence: CASSLGVYEQYF. The CDR3 DNA is TGTGCCAGCAGCTTAGGCGTCTACGAGCAGTACTTC.

The chain employs TRBV6-6 and TRBJ2-5, with 8 bases matching TRBD2. CDR1 and CDR2 (germline): MNHNY, SVGAGI (reference sequence). This CDR3 region has 17 residues. The trim removed 5 bases at V and 1 base at J, leaving 12 bases unmatched. CDR3 in amino acids: CASSPVWLAGSQETQYF. The DNA for the CDR3 is TGTGCCAGCAGTCCCGTCTGGTTAGCGGGGTCCCAAGAGACCCAGTACTTC.

CDR3 sequence: CASRAGGGGQPQHF. The CDR3 region has the DNA TGTGCCAGCAGGGCAGGGGGCGGGGGTCAGCCCCAGCATTTT. The J gene is TRBJ1-5, the V gene TRBV6-5; 8 bases fit TRBD1. There are 14 residues in the CDR3. V lost 6 bases to trimming and J lost 6 bases; unmatched junction nucleotides: 7. In germline, CDR1 is MNHEY, CDR2 SVGAGI.

The chain recombines TRBV9 with TRBJ1-3; D is possibly TRBD1 (5 bases). This CDR3 has 15 residues. The germline V gene encodes CDR1 SGDLS and CDR2 YYNGEE. The V gene lost 0 bases and the J gene lost 4 bases, with 11 bases spanning the gap. The CDR3 protein is CASSVDQGSGNTIYF. CDR3 sequence (DNA): TGTGCCAGCAGCGTAGACCAGGGCTCGGGAAACACCATATATTTT.

V gene TRBV9 combines with J gene TRBJ2-5; D remains unclear. Germline V lookup: CDR1 SGDLS, CDR2 YYNGEE. This CDR3 has 13 residues. Trimming stripped 2 bases from V and 5 bases from J, with 10 bases between. The CDR3, as DNA: TGTGCCAGCAGCGTCTTGGGCGAGGAGACCCAGTACTTC. Its translation is CASSVLGEETQYF.

V is TRBV7-9 and J is TRBJ1-6; D is possibly TRBD1 (5 bases). V was pared by 6 bases and J by 2 bases, with 11 bases between. Germline CDR1 is SEHNR and CDR2 is FQNEAQ (reference sequence). The CDR3 runs 15 residues. CDR3 sequence (DNA): TGTGCCAGCAGTCCGCAGGGAACCTATAATTCACCCCTCCACTTT. Amino acids: CASSPQGTYNSPLHF. Combining the CDR3 with reference TRBV7-9 and TRBJ1-6 gives the whole variable domain DTGVSQNPRHKITKRGQNVTFRCDPISEHNRLYWYRQTLGQGPEFLTYFQNEAQLEKSRLLSDRFSAERPKGSFSTLEIQRTEQGDSAMYLCASSPQGTYNSPLHFGNGTRLTVT.

This chain connects TRBV7-2 to TRBJ1-2, with D unclear. Germline V CDR1 and CDR2: SGHTA, FQGNSA. Deletions cut 5 bases from V and 6 bases from J, with 22 bases between. The CDR3 is 16 amino acids. The CDR3 region has the DNA TGTGCCAGCAGCCTAAATATCCGCGACAACTTCGATGGCTACACCTTC. Protein sequence: CASSLNIRDNFDGYTF.

The rearrangement links TRBV7-9 to TRBJ2-5; tentative D call: TRBD2 (6 bases). V lost 1 base to trimming and J lost 2 bases, with 11 bases between them. CDR1 is SEHNR, CDR2 FQNEAQ, per germline (reference sequence). The CDR3 runs to 15 residues. The CDR3 DNA sequence: TGTGCCAGCAGCTTAGGCGGCCGGGGGCAAGAGACCCAGTACTTC. Amino acid sequence: CASSLGGRGQETQYF.

V usage is TRBV3-1 (or the pseudogene TRBV3-2) and J usage is TRBJ1-3, with D maybe TRBD1 (5 bases). V was trimmed by 4 bases and J by 0 bases, leaving 13 bases between them. Germline assignment: CDR1 LGHDT and CDR2 YNNKEL (reference sequence). The CDR3 is 16 amino acids. In DNA, the CDR3 is TGTGCCAGCAGCCTTTGGACACCGAGCTCTGGAAACACCATATATTTT. This codes for CASSLWTPSSGNTIYF.

There are a few counts of this clone. This sequence joins TRBV7-9 and TRBJ1-4, with 10 bases lining up with TRBD1. Germline V gives CDR1 SEHNR, CDR2 FQNEAQ (reference sequence). The trim removed 0 bases at V and 7 bases at J, leaving 5 bases unmatched. The CDR3 runs 16 residues. The CDR3 loop is CASSLAGQGSREKLFF. The CDR3, as DNA: TGTGCCAGCAGCTTAGCGGGACAGGGGTCTCGTGAAAAACTGTTTTTT.

This chain connects TRBV11-2 to TRBJ2-2; a weak D match, TRBD2 (6 bases). The CDR3 runs to 14 residues. With 4 bases removed from V and 10 bases from J, the gap between germline ends came to 16 bases. Germline CDR1 reads SGHAT; CDR2 reads FQNNGV. The CDR3 DNA reads as TGTGCCAGCAGCTACCGGGACTTCTCTCCGGAGCTGTTTTTT. It yields the protein CASSYRDFSPELFF. The variable domain in full, completed from reference TRBV11-2 and TRBJ2-2, reads EAGVAQSPRYKIIEKRQSVAFWCNPISGHATLYWYQQILGQGPKLLIQFQNNGVVDDSQLPKDRFSAERLKGVDSTLKIQPAKLEDSAVYLCASSYRDFSPELFFGEGSRLTVL.

This sequence joins TRBV19 and TRBJ2-4; 8 nucleotides agree with TRBD2. Trimming took 4 bases from V and 6 from J; bases not matched to a gene: 5. Germline assignment: CDR1 LNHDA and CDR2 SQIVND (reference sequence). The CDR3 runs 14 residues. The CDR3 reads CASSTGTRGNIQYF. CDR3 sequence (DNA): TGTGCCAGTAGTACCGGGACTAGAGGAAACATTCAGTACTTC.

This clone was detected only a few times. The chain has TRBV27 and TRBJ1-5; D is ambiguous. Trimming pared 7 bases from V and 5 bases from J, leaving 9 bases between. The CDR3 covers 12 residues. Germline assignment: CDR1 MNHEY and CDR2 SMNVEV (reference sequence). In DNA, the CDR3 is TGTGCCAGCACCACGAGGGATCAGCCCCAGCATTTT. Translation gives CASTTRDQPQHF.

This clone occurred once. This chain connects TRBV13 to TRBJ2-2; 8 bases align to TRBD1. This CDR3 is built from 12 residues. Germline loops: CDR1 PRHDT, CDR2 FYEKMQ (reference sequence). After removal of 5 bases from V and 9 bases from J, the junction contained 2 bases not matched to a gene. Here the CDR3 DNA reads TGTGCCAGCAGCCGGACAGGGAGGGAGCTGTTTTTT. Translating it yields CASSRTGRELFF. The entire variable domain, with the rest obtained from reference TRBV13 and TRBJ2-2, is as follows: AAGVIQSPRHLIKEKRETATLKCYPIPRHDTVYWYQQGPGQDPQFLISFYEKMQSDKGSIPDRFSAQQFSDYHSELNMSSLELGDSALYFCASSRTGRELFFGEGSRLTVL.

V and J are TRBV27 and TRBJ1-1, with 9 bases identical to TRBD1. V was clipped by 7 bases and J by 7 bases; unmatched bases: 13. Germline V gene lookup returns CDR1 MNHEY and CDR2 SMNVEV (reference sequence). The CDR3 loop spans 15 amino acids. The CDR3 loop is CASKVFGDRGSEAFF. The DNA of the CDR3 is TGTGCCAGCAAGGTTTTTGGCGACAGGGGGAGTGAAGCTTTCTTT.

The chain carries TRBV7-3 and TRBJ2-1; possibly TRBD2 for D (6 bases). This CDR3 spans 17 amino acids. Trimming took off 5 bases at V and 9 bases at J, with 26 bases between the two ends. Germline V gene lookup returns CDR1 SGHTA and CDR2 FQGTGA. CDR3 sequence reads: CASSPEEGLDKQREQFF. The CDR3 region has the DNA TGTGCCAGCAGCCCTGAGGAGGGGTTAGACAAGCAGCGTGAGCAGTTCTTC.

The chain couples TRBV7-6 to TRBJ1-6; D not certain. CDR1 and CDR2 from the germline V gene are SGHVS and FNYEAQ. Trimming cost V 5 bases and J 0 bases, with 5 bases left between them. This CDR3 is 14 amino acids long. CDR3 protein: CASSPNSYNSPLHF. The CDR3 DNA is TGTGCCAGCAGCCCAAACTCCTATAATTCACCCCTCCACTTT.

The chain employs TRBV5-5 and TRBJ2-7; unclear D gene. CDR1 SGHKS and CDR2 YYEKEE come from the germline V gene (reference sequence). Deletions cut 0 bases from V and 3 bases from J, with 4 bases between. This CDR3 contains 12 residues. CDR3 amino acids: CASSLVSYEQYF. DNA for the CDR3: TGTGCCAGCAGCTTGGTTAGCTACGAGCAGTACTTC.

The rearrangement links TRBV7-9 to TRBJ1-1, with D perhaps TRBD1 (6 bases). Trimming took off 1 base at V and 1 base at J, with 10 bases between the two ends. The CDR3 loop spans 15 amino acids. Germline V CDR1 and CDR2: SEHNR, FQNEAQ (reference sequence). The CDR3 region has the DNA TGTGCCAGCAGCTTAGTTCAGGGGCCGAACACTGAAGCTTTCTTT. Its translation is CASSLVQGPNTEAFF.

The genes are TRBV28 and TRBJ2-2; possible D gene TRBD2, 6 bases. The CDR3 sequence is 16 residues long. V shed 4 bases and J shed 2 bases, with 14 bases lying between them. Germline V lookup: CDR1 MDHEN, CDR2 SYDVKM. The CDR3 DNA reads as TGTGCCAGCAGTTCCCCGGGGGAGACCAACACCGGGGAGCTGTTTTTT. It encodes CASSSPGETNTGELFF.

This clone occurred a few times. The chain combines TRBV28 with TRBJ2-1; tentative D call: TRBD2 (6 bases). Trimming took off 8 bases at V and 3 bases at J, with 23 bases between the two ends. The CDR3 has 17 amino acids. Looked up from germline, CDR1 is MDHEN and CDR2 is SYDVKM. CDR3 nucleotides: TGTGCCAGCTCCCCCCGAAGGGGAGGCGAGATCTACAATGAGCAGTTCTTC. It encodes CASSPRRGGEIYNEQFF.

This clone showed up just a few times. The rearrangement joins TRBV27 to TRBJ1-1; 8 nucleotides agree with TRBD1. The trim removed 7 bases at V and 1 base at J, leaving 5 bases unmatched. Germline V gene lookup returns CDR1 MNHEY and CDR2 SMNVEV (reference sequence). CDR3 length: 14 amino acids. CDR3 bases: TGTGCCAGCAACCGACAGGGGCCGAACACTGAAGCTTTCTTT. This sequence encodes CASNRQGPNTEAFF.

Written as DNA, the CDR3 is TGTGCCAGCAGTTTGCCAGGATTATACGAGCAGTACTTC. It codes for CASSLPGLYEQYF. The genes are TRBV6-2 or TRBV6-3 and TRBJ2-7; no clear D gene. Between the trimmed V and J ends, which lost 4 bases and 4 bases, there was a span of 11 bases. The germline V gene has CDR1 MNHEY and CDR2 SVGEGT. CDR3 length: 13 residues.

For this clone: Other DNA sequences in this specimen translate into the identical CDR3. The CDR3 region is CASSQDLLGTGVGYTF. CDR3 DNA: TGCGCCAGCAGCCAAGATCTTCTCGGGACAGGGGTTGGCTACACCTTC. The genes are TRBV4-3 and TRBJ1-2, with 10 bases aligning to TRBD1. Trimming removed 0 bases from V and 7 bases from J; junction bases left unmatched: 8. The germline CDR1 and CDR2 sequences are LGHNA and YSLEER. The CDR3 is made up of 16 amino acids.

As concerns this clone: Other DNA sequences in the same sample also yield this CDR3. This chain joins TRBV4-2 and TRBJ2-2, with D possibly being TRBD1 (5 bases). Germline V gene lookup returns CDR1 LGHNA and CDR2 YNFKEQ. V lost 0 bases, J lost 3 bases, and 8 bases lay in between. CDR3 length equals 15 residues. In DNA form, the CDR3 reads TGTGCCAGCAGCCAAGACAGGGTGGACACCGGGGAGCTGTTTTTT. Translated, it gives CASSQDRVDTGELFF.

This clone was picked up one time. The chain combines TRBV6-5 with TRBJ2-7, with 9 bases aligning to TRBD1. V lost 7 bases to trimming and J lost 4 bases; unmatched junction nucleotides: 8. CDR1 is MNHEY, CDR2 SVGAGI, per germline. The CDR3 has 14 residues. The CDR3 reads CASTRDRVRYEQYF. As DNA, the CDR3 is TGTGCCAGCACTAGGGACAGGGTAAGGTACGAGCAGTACTTC.